One and the same sample provided the 20 T cell receptor beta chains below, sequenced in a study of OX40 agonist ivuxolimab in advanced cancers. The repertoire was sequenced with immunoSEQ multiplex PCR; TCRdb's copy has only in-frame clones and lacks some. The sample yields some 60,000 clones, more than 85% seen once. This specimen consisted of CD4+ or CD8+ T cells sorted from blood, obtained in a trial of the OX40 agonist ivuxolimab. These receptors were collected from an adult with an advanced solid tumor such as melanoma, head and neck, liver or kidney cancer.

V is TRBV9 and J is TRBJ2-7; the D gene is possibly TRBD2 (7 bases). This CDR3 is 15 amino acids long. Trimming shortened V by 5 bases and J by 3 bases, and 18 bases separated the two germline ends. Germline CDR1 SGDLS, CDR2 YYNGEE. CDR3 residues: CASSLGSGTNYEQYF. The DNA of the CDR3 is TGTGCCAGCAGTCTCGGGAGCGGGACAAACTACGAGCAGTACTTC.

As for this clone: This sequence is one base from a far larger clone and is likely a read error. The same CDR3 arises from other DNA sequences in this sample as well. The rearrangement links TRBV5-1 to TRBJ2-1, with TRBD2 matching over 7 bases. The V segment lost 0 bases and the J segment 0 bases; nucleotides outside the gene matches: 6. Germline V CDR1 and CDR2: SGHRS, YFSETQ. The CDR3 length is 17 residues. CDR3 sequence: CASSLEASGSSYNEQFF. The CDR3 nucleotides are TGCGCCAGCAGCTTGGAGGCTAGCGGAAGCTCCTACAATGAGCAGTTCTTC.

J is TRBJ2-2 and V is TRBV28; possible D gene TRBD2, 6 bases. CDR1 and CDR2 from the germline V gene are MDHEN and SYDVKM. Trimming pared 7 bases from V and 4 bases from J, leaving 19 bases between. This CDR3 has 16 residues. The CDR3 bases are TGTGCCAGCAAAGTTATAGCGGCCGGCGCCACCGGGGAGCTGTTTTTT. Encoded protein: CASKVIAAGATGELFF.

This clone was picked up one time. The genes are TRBV6-1 and TRBJ2-7; 13 bases are shared with TRBD2. V lost 9 bases to trimming and J lost 2 bases; unmatched junction nucleotides: 4. The CDR3 consists of 14 residues. Per the germline V gene, CDR1 is MNHNS and CDR2 is SASEGT. The CDR3 spells CASGLAGVAYEQYF. CDR3 coding DNA: TGTGCCAGTGGACTAGCGGGAGTGGCCTACGAGCAGTACTTC.

DNA of the CDR3: TGTGCCAGCAGCTCAGGGGACACGAACACTGAAGCTTTCTTT. It yields the protein CASSSGDTNTEAFF. The chain has TRBV7-6 and TRBJ1-1, with a weak D call TRBD1 (6 bases). V lost 4 bases, J lost 1 base, and 10 bases lay in between. This CDR3 is 14 amino acids long. Germline V lookup: CDR1 SGHVS, CDR2 FNYEAQ.

The gene calls are TRBV7-2 and TRBJ2-7, with 8 nucleotides matching TRBD1. The germline V gene has CDR1 SGHTA and CDR2 FQGNSA. The V gene end was trimmed by 5 bases and the J gene end by 0 bases; junction bases not matched to a gene: 3. The CDR3 has 14 residues. The CDR3 loop reads CASSPGTGSYEQYF. CDR3 DNA sequence: TGTGCCAGCAGCCCCGGGACAGGCTCCTACGAGCAGTACTTC.

CDR3 loop: CASSFHGSRADTQYF. DNA for the CDR3: TGTGCCAGCAGTTTCCACGGAAGCCGGGCAGATACGCAGTATTTT. The rearrangement links TRBV7-9 to TRBJ2-3; D call uncertain. The CDR3 has 15 amino acids. Germline assignment: CDR1 SEHNR and CDR2 FQNEAQ (reference sequence). V shed 6 bases and J shed 4 bases, with 17 bases lying between them.

The V gene is TRBV6-1, the J gene TRBJ2-5, with D perhaps TRBD2 (6 bases). CDR3 length: 14 residues. Germline CDR1 is MNHNS and CDR2 is SASEGT. Deletions cut 6 bases from V and 7 bases from J, with 18 bases between. DNA of the CDR3: TGTGCCAGCAGGAGGACCCAAGGCGGGGCGACCCAGTACTTC. It encodes CASRRTQGGATQYF.

V and J are TRBV6-1 and TRBJ2-1, with unresolved D. The CDR3 loop spans 13 amino acids. Trimming stripped 4 bases from V and 7 bases from J, with 11 bases between. Germline V lookup: CDR1 MNHNS, CDR2 SASEGT. CDR3 bases: TGTGCCAGCAGTGCAGTGCAGTTGAATGAGCAGTTCTTC. It specifies CASSAVQLNEQFF.

This clone was picked up one time. The rearrangement joins TRBV4-1 to TRBJ2-1; 11 bases line up with TRBD1. CDR1 and CDR2 (germline): MGHRA, YSYEKL. The CDR3 contains 21 residues. Germline trimming cut 4 bases from V and 5 bases from J; bases unmatched to any gene: 22. The CDR3 nucleotides are TGCGCCAGCAGCCCTGCTGGGACAGGGGGAATTGTGCGGGATCTCCACAATGAGCAGTTCTTC. Amino acid sequence: CASSPAGTGGIVRDLHNEQFF.

The CDR3 spells CASSYSGSPNTEAFF. The CDR3 DNA reads as TGTGCCAGCAGTTACTCGGGGTCACCGAACACTGAAGCTTTCTTT. The chain uses TRBV6-5 and TRBJ1-1; no clear D. Between the trimmed V and J ends, which lost 0 bases and 1 base, there was a span of 9 bases. The CDR3 is 15 amino acids. Germline CDR1 and CDR2: MNHEY and SVGAGI.

V usage is TRBV5-7 and J usage is TRBJ1-3; D gene unclear. TRBV5-7 is an ORF for which the function is uncertain. The CDR3 spans 16 residues. V lost 2 bases to trimming and J lost 0 bases, with 12 bases between them. CDR3 bases: TGTGCCAGCAGCTTTGTCGTAGGGAGCTCTGGAAACACCATATATTTT. Encoded protein: CASSFVVGSSGNTIYF.

This clone was detected a few times. This rearrangement joins TRBV6-5 to TRBJ2-7, with 8 bases that match TRBD1. Germline V gives CDR1 MNHEY, CDR2 SVGAGI. Losses at the gene ends were 6 bases for V and 7 bases for J; bases not matched to a gene: 11. This CDR3 has 14 residues. The CDR3 nucleotides are TGTGCCAGCAGCCCGGGACAGGACTACGCTGAGCAGTACTTC. Its protein product is CASSPGQDYAEQYF.

The chain uses TRBV19 and TRBJ2-1, with 8 nucleotides matching TRBD2. V was clipped by 7 bases and J by 0 bases; unmatched bases: 5. The CDR3 extends over 15 amino acids. From germline, CDR1 is LNHDA and CDR2 SQIVND (reference sequence). CDR3 sequence: CASKTSVSSYNEQFF. CDR3 coding DNA: TGTGCCAGTAAGACTAGCGTGAGCTCCTACAATGAGCAGTTCTTC.

The rearrangement links TRBV11-2 to TRBJ2-5; D perhaps matches TRBD1 (5 bases). Germline V gives CDR1 SGHAT, CDR2 FQNNGV. The CDR3 loop spans 15 amino acids. V shed 0 bases and J shed 2 bases, with 10 bases lying between them. The CDR3, as DNA: TGTGCCAGCAGCTTAGAGGTCAGGGTTCAAGAGACCCAGTACTTC. Translated: CASSLEVRVQETQYF.

The chain carries TRBV5-1 and TRBJ2-6; TRBD1 agrees at 7 bases. With 3 bases clipped from V and 1 base from J, the junction kept 7 bases outside the gene matches. The germline gives CDR1 SGHRS, CDR2 YFSETQ. The CDR3 has 17 residues. CDR3 loop: CASSSRDSSSGANVLTF. CDR3 nucleotides: TGCGCCAGCAGCTCTCGGGACAGTTCGTCTGGGGCCAACGTCCTGACTTTC. The full variable domain, with the rest looked up from reference TRBV5-1 and TRBJ2-6, is KAGVTQTPRYLIKTRGQQVTLSCSPISGHRSVSWYQQTPGQGLQFLFEYFSETQRNKGNFPGRFSGRQFSNSRSEMNVSTLELGDSALYLCASSSRDSSSGANVLTFGAGSRLTVL.

The chain combines TRBV7-6 with TRBJ2-1; D could derive from TRBD1 or TRBD2 (6 bases each). The CDR3 loop spans 15 amino acids. Germline V gene data show CDR1 as SGHVS and CDR2 as FNYEAQ. Trimming removed 2 bases from V and 8 bases from J, with 16 bases in between. CDR3 sequence reads: CASSLYRGLGDEQFF. The CDR3 nucleotides read TGTGCCAGCAGCTTATATCGGGGGCTTGGCGATGAGCAGTTCTTC.

This chain links TRBV12-5 with TRBJ2-2, with 9 bases identical to TRBD1. This CDR3 contains 17 residues. Germline CDR1 LGHNT, CDR2 FRNRAP. V trimming: 0 bases; J trimming: 6 bases; junction bases outside the gene matches: 8. CDR3 nucleotides: TGTGCTAGTGGTTTGGTACTGGGACAGGGTTTCGCCGGGGAGCTGTTTTTT. Translating gives CASGLVLGQGFAGELFF.

This sequence joins TRBV4-3 and TRBJ2-3; TRBD1 matches 12 bases. The CDR3 is 15 amino acids. Per germline, CDR1 LGHNA and CDR2 YSLEER. Trimming cost V 3 bases and J 6 bases; bases outside gene matches: 4. CDR3 bases: TGCGCCAGCAGCCAGGGACAGGGGGCTCGGGATACGCAGTATTTT. Encoded protein: CASSQGQGARDTQYF.

This sequence joins TRBV4-1 and TRBJ1-2; TRBD1 aligns across 7 bases. The CDR3 extends over 15 amino acids. V lost 2 bases to trimming and J lost 3 bases; unmatched junction nucleotides: 6. CDR1 MGHRA and CDR2 YSYEKL come from the germline V gene. DNA for the CDR3: TGCGCCAGCAGCCAACCGACAGGGATGGACTATGGCTACACCTTC. Amino acids: CASSQPTGMDYGYTF.